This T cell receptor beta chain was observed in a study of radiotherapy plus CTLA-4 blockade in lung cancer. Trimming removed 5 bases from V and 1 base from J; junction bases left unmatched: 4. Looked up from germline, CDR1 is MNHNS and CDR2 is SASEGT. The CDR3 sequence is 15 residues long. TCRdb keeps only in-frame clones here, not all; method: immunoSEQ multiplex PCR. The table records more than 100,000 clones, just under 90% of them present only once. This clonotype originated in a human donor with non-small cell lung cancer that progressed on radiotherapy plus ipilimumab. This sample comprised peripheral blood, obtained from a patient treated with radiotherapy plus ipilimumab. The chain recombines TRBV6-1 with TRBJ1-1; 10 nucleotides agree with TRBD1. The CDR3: CASSPRTGGNTEAFF. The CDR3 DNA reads TGTGCCAGCAGTCCTAGGACAGGGGGGAACACTGAAGCTTTCTTT.